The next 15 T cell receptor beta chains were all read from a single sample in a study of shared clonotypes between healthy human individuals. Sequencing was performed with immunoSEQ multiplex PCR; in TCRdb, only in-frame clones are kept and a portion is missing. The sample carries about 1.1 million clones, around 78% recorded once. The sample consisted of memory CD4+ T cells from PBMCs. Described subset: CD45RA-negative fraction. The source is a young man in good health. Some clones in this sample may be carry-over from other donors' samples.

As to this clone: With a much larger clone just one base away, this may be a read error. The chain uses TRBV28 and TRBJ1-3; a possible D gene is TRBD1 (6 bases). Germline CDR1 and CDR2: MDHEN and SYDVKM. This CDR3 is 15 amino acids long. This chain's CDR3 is CASSLGRGRGSTIYF. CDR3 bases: TGTGCCAGCAGTTTAGGTCGGGGGCGAGGAAGCACCATATATTTT. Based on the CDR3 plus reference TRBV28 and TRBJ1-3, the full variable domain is DVKVTQSSRYLVKRTGEKVFLECVQDMDHENMFWYRQDPGLGLRLIYFSYDVKMKEKGDIPEGYSVSREKKERFSLILESASTNQTSMYLCASSLGRGRGSTIYFGEGSWLTVV.

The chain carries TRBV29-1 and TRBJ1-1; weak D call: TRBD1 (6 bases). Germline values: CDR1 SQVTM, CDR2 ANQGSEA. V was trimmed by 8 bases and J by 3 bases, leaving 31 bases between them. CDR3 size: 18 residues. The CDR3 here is CSRLSGERGSKGDTEAFF. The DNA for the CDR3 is TGCAGCCGATTGTCGGGGGAAAGGGGTAGTAAGGGGGACACTGAAGCTTTCTTT.

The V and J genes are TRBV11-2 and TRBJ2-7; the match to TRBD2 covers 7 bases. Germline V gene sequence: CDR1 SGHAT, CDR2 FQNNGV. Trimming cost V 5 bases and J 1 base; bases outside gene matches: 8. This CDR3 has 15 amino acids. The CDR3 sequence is CASSQAGIRSYEQYF. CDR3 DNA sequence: TGTGCCAGCAGCCAAGCGGGAATAAGATCCTACGAGCAGTACTTC.

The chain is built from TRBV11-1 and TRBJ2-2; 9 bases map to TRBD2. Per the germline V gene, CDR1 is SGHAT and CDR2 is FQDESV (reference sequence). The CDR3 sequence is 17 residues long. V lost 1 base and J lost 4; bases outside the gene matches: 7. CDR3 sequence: CASSLGNSGRSTGELFF. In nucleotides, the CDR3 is TGTGCCAGCAGCTTAGGCAATAGCGGGAGAAGCACCGGGGAGCTGTTTTTT.

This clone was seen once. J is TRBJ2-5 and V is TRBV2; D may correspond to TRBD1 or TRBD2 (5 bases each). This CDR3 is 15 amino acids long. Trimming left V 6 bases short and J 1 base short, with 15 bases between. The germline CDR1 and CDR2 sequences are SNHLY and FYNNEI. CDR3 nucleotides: TGTGCCAGCAGGCCGTTCGGGGCTCCCCAAGAGACCCAGTACTTC. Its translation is CASRPFGAPQETQYF.

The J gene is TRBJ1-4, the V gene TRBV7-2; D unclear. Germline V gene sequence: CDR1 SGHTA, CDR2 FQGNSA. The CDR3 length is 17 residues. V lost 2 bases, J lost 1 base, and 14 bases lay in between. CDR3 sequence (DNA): TGTGCCAGCAGCTTAAAAAGATCTGCTGGAACTAATGAAAAACTGTTTTTT. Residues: CASSLKRSAGTNEKLFF.

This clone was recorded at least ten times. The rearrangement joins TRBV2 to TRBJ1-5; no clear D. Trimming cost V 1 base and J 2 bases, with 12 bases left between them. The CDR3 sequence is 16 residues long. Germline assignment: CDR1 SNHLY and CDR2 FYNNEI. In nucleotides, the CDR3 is TGTGCCAGCAGTGAAGGGCAGTTCTATGGCAATCAGCCCCAGCATTTT. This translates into CASSEGQFYGNQPQHF.

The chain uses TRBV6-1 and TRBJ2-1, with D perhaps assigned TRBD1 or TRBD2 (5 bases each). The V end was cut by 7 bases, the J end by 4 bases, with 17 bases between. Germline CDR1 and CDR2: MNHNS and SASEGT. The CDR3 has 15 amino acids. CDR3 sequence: CASIRGVAGYNEQFF. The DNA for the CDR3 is TGTGCCAGCATCCGGGGCGTAGCAGGATACAATGAGCAGTTCTTC.

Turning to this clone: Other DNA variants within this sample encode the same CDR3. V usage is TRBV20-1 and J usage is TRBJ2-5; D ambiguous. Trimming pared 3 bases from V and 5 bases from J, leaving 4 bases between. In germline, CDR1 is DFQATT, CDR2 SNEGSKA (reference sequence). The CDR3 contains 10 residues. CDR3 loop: CSASFETQYF. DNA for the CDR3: TGCAGTGCTAGTTTCGAGACCCAGTACTTC.

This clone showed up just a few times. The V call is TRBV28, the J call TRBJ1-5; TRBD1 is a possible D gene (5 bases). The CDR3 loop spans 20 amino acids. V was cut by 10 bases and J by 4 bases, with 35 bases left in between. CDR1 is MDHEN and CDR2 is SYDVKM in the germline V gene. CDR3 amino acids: CATDPLPPIRGPKGNQPQHF. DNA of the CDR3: TGTGCCACCGACCCCCTCCCCCCCATCCGGGGCCCGAAAGGGAATCAGCCCCAGCATTTT.

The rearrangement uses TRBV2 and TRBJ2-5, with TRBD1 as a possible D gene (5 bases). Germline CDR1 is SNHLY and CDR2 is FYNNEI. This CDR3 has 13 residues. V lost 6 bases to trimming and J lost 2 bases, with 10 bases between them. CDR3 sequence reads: CASSRQFQETQYF. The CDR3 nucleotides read TGTGCCAGCAGCCGACAGTTTCAAGAGACCCAGTACTTC.

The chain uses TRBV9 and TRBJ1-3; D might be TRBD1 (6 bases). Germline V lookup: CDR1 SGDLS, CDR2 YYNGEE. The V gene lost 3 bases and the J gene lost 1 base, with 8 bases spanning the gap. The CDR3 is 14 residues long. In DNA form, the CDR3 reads TGTGCCAGCAGCGAACAGGGATCTGGAAACACCATATATTTT. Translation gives CASSEQGSGNTIYF.

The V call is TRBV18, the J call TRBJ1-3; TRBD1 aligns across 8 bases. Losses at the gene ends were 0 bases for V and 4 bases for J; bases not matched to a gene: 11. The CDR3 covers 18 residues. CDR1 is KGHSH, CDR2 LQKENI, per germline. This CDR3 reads CASSPPNSGGAFGNTIYF. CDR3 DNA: TGTGCCAGCTCACCACCGAATTCAGGGGGCGCCTTCGGAAACACCATATATTTT.

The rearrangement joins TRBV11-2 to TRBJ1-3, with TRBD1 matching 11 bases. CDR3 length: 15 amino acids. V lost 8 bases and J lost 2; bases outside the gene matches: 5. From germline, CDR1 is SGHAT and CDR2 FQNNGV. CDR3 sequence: CASRPGQGAGNTIYF. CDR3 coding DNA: TGTGCCAGCCGTCCGGGACAGGGGGCTGGAAACACCATATATTTT.

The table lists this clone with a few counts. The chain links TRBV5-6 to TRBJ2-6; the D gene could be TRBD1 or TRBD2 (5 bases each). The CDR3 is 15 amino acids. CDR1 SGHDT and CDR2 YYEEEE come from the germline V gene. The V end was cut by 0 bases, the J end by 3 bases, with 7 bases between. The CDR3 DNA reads TGTGCCAGCAGCTTGGTGGGGGATGGGGCCAACGTCCTGACTTTC. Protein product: CASSLVGDGANVLTF. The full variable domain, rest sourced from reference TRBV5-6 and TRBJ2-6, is DAGVTQSPTHLIKTRGQQVTLRCSPKSGHDTVSWYQQALGQGPQFIFQYYEEEERQRGNFPDRFSGHQFPNYSSELNVNALLLGDSALYLCASSLVGDGANVLTFGAGSRLTVL.